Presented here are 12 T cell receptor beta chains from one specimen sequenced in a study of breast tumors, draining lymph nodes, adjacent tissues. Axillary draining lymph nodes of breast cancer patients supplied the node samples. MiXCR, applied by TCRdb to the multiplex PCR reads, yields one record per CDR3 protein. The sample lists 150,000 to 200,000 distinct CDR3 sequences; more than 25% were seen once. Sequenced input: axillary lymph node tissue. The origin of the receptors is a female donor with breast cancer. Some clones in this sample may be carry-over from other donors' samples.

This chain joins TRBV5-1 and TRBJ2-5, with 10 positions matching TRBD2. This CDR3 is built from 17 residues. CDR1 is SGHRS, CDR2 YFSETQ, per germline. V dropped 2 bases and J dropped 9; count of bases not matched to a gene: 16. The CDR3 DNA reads TGCGCCAGCAGCTTCACGGGAGATTTAGGGACTAGCGTGGCCCAGTACTTC. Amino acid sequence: CASSFTGDLGTSVAQYF. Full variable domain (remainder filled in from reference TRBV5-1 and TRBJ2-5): KAGVTQTPRYLIKTRGQQVTLSCSPISGHRSVSWYQQTPGQGLQFLFEYFSETQRNKGNFPGRFSGRQFSNSRSEMNVSTLELGDSALYLCASSFTGDLGTSVAQYFGPGTRLLVL.

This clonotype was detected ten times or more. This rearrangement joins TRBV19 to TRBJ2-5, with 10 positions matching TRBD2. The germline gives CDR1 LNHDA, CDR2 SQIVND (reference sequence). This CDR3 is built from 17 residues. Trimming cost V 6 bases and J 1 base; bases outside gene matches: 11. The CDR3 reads CASSPVGASGGQETQYF. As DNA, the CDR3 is TGTGCCAGTAGCCCGGTGGGGGCTAGCGGGGGCCAAGAGACCCAGTACTTC.

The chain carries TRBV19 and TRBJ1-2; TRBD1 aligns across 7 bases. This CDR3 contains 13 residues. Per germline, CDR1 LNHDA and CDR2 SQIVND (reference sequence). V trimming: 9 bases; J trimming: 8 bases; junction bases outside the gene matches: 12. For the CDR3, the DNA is TGTGCCAGCACCCGAACACAGGGGACCGGCTACACCTTC. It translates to CASTRTQGTGYTF.

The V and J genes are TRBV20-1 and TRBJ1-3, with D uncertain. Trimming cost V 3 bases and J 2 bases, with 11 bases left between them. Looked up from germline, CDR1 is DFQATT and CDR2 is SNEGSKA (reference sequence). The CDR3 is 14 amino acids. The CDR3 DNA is TGCAGTGCTAGCCCCAGATACCCTGGAAACACCATATATTTT. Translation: CSASPRYPGNTIYF.

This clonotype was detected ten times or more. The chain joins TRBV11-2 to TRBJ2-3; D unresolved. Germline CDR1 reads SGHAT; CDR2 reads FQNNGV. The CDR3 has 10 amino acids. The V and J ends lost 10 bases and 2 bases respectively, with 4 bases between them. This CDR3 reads CAIYTDTQYF. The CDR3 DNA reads TGTGCCATCTACACAGATACGCAGTATTTT. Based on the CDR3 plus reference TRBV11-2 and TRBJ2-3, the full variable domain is EAGVAQSPRYKIIEKRQSVAFWCNPISGHATLYWYQQILGQGPKLLIQFQNNGVVDDSQLPKDRFSAERLKGVDSTLKIQPAKLEDSAVYLCAIYTDTQYFGPGTRLTVL.

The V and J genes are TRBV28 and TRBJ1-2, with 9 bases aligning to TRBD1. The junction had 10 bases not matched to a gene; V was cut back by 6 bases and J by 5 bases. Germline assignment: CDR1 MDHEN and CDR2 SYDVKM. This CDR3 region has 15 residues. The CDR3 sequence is CASRFNRGLNYGYTF. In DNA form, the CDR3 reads TGTGCCAGCAGATTTAACAGGGGGCTGAATTATGGCTACACCTTC.

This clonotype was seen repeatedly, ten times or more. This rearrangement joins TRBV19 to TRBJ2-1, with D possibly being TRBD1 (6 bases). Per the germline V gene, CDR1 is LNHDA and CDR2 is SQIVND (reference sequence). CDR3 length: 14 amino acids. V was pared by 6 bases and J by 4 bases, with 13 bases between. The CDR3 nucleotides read TGTGCCAGTAGCCTCGGGACACCTTACAATGAGCAGTTCTTC. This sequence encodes CASSLGTPYNEQFF.

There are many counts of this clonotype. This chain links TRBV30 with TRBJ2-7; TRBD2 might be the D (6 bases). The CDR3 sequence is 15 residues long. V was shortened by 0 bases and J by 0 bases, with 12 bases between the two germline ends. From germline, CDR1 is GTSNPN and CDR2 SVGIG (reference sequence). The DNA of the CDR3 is TGTGCCTGGAGTGTAAAAGGGACTCCCTCCTACGAGCAGTACTTC. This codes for CAWSVKGTPSYEQYF.

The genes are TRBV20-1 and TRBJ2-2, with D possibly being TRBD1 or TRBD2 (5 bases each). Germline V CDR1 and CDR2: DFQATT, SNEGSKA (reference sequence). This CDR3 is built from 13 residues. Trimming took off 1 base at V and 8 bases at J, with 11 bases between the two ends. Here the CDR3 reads CSARVRGTGELFF. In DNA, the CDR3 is TGCAGTGCTAGAGTAAGAGGGACGGGGGAGCTGTTTTTT.

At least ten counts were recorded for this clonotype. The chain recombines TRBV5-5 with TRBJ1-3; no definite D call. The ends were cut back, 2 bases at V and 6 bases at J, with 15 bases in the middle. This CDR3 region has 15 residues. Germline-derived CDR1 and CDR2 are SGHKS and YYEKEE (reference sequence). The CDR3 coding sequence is TGTGCCAGCAGCTTAGCGGCCCAGGCCTCAAACACCATATATTTT. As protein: CASSLAAQASNTIYF. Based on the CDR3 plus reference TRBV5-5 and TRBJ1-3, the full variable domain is DAGVTQSPTHLIKTRGQQVTLRCSPISGHKSVSWYQQVLGQGPQFIFQYYEKEERGRGNFPDRFSARQFPNYSSELNVNALLLGDSALYLCASSLAAQASNTIYFGEGSWLTVV.

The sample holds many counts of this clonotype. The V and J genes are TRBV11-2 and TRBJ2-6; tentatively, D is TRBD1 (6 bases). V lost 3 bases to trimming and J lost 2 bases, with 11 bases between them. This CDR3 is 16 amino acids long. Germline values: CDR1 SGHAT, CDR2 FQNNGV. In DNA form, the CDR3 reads TGTGCCAGCAGCTTCCCCAGGGGAGCTGGGGCCAACGTCCTGACTTTC. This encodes CASSFPRGAGANVLTF.

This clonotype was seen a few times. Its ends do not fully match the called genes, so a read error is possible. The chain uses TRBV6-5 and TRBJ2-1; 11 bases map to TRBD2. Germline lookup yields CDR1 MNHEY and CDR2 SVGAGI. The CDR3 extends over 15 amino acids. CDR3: CASSPGLAAYNEQLF. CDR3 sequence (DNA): TGTGCCAGCAGTCCGGGACTAGCGGCTTACAATGAGCAGCTCTTC.